A selection of T cell receptor beta chains follows, all from one sample in a study of CD8 T cells in ankylosing spondylitis. TCRdb ran MiXCR on the 5' RACE reads and lists one entry per CDR3 protein. Among around 130,000 distinct CDR3 sequences listed, roughly 9% were seen once. Sequencing was performed on blood, either unsorted or a sorted T cell fraction (not recorded which). All receptors come from a male donor with ankylosing spondylitis or in good health (not recorded which). CDR3s include the opening cysteine and the closing phenylalanine or tryptophan. The D gene is left open where the match is weak. Clone size, where shown, is once, few, many, or a class for clones that have expanded.

TRBJ2-3 TRBV7-8 many TRBD2 TGTGCCAGCAGCTTAGTCGTAGCGGGAGGGCCAGATACGCAGTATTTT CASSLVVAGGPDTQYF
TRBJ2-5 TRBV7-9 many . TGTGCCAGCAGTGATGGTGTAGGCGAGACCCAGTACTTC CASSDGVGETQYF
TRBJ2-1 TRBV12-3/TRBV12-4 many . TGTGCCAGCAGCCTTCAGGACAATTACAATGAGCAGTTCTTC CASSLQDNYNEQFF
TRBJ2-3 TRBV20-1 . TRBD1 TGCAGTGCTAGAGATCCGGGACAGGGGGTCGTGGGAGATACGCAGTATTTT CSARDPGQGVVGDTQYF
TRBJ2-3 TRBV7-9 many . TGTGCCAGCAGCTTAGGGGAGTCGAATACGCAGTATTTT CASSLGESNTQYF
TRBJ1-2 TRBV20-1 many TRBD1 TGCAGTGCTAAGGGACAGGATAACTATGGCTACACCTTC CSAKGQDNYGYTF
TRBJ2-3 TRBV20-1 many . TGCAGTGCTAGAGATCTACTAGCTTATACGCAGTATTTT CSARDLLAYTQYF
TRBJ2-7 TRBV12-3/TRBV12-4 . . TGTGCCAGCTCCCCCCTGCGGTTCTACGAGCAGTACTTC CASSPLRFYEQYF
TRBJ2-1 TRBV20-1 many . TGCAGTGCTAGAGTAGTGGATGAGCAGTTCTTC CSARVVDEQFF
TRBJ2-7 TRBV4-3 many . TGCGCCAGCAGCCCGCTCGGAACCTCCTACGAGCAGTACTTC CASSPLGTSYEQYF
TRBJ2-3 TRBV5-1 few TRBD1 TGCGCCAGCAGCTTGGAGGGGGCTAGCACAGATACGCAGTATTTT CASSLEGASTDTQYF
TRBJ2-7 TRBV7-9 . TRBD2 TGTGCCAGCAGCTTGCCGCGGGGGGACGAGCAGTACTTC CASSLPRGDEQYF
TRBJ2-2 TRBV19 many TRBD1 TGTGCCACTACCACATCCGGGACAGGATACACCGGGGAGCTGTTTTTT CATTTSGTGYTGELFF
TRBJ2-3 TRBV7-6 many TRBD1 TGTGCCAGCAGCCCAACCGGGACAGGGGGAGATACGCAGTATTTT CASSPTGTGGDTQYF
TRBJ2-1 TRBV5-8 many TRBD1 TGTGCCAGCAGTGGCGCTGGGACAGGGGGCTACAATGAGCAGTTCTTC CASSGAGTGGYNEQFF
TRBJ2-2 TRBV20-1 many TRBD2 TGCAGTGCACCCGGTGGCGGACTAGCTACCGGGGAGCTGTTTTTT CSAPGGGLATGELFF
TRBJ2-3 TRBV29-1 . . TGCAGCGTTAGGGGGGGCAGGGGTGTAGATACGCAGTATTTT CSVRGGRGVDTQYF
TRBJ1-5 TRBV20-1 many . TGCAGTGCTAGACCAGGGGTCGGTCAGCCCCAGCATTTT CSARPGVGQPQHF
TRBJ1-1 TRBV12-3/TRBV12-4 many TRBD1 TGTGCCAGCAGTGTAATACAGGGGGGGACTGAAGCTTTCTTT CASSVIQGGTEAFF
TRBJ2-1 TRBV7-9 many TRBD1 TGTGCCAGCAGCTACCGGGACAGACACAATGAGCAGTTCTTC CASSYRDRHNEQFF
TRBJ2-5 TRBV5-6 many . TGTGCCAGCAGCTTGGGCCGGGCGAGAGGGGAGACCCAGTACTTC CASSLGRARGETQYF
TRBJ1-1 TRBV27 many TRBD1 TGTGCCAGCAGGTGGACAGGGCGGATCACTGAAGCTTTCTTT CASRWTGRITEAFF
TRBJ1-1 TRBV20-1 many . TGCAGTGCCCAGAGACCGACGAACACTGAAGCTTTCTTT CSAQRPTNTEAFF
TRBJ2-7 TRBV7-2 many . TGTGCCAGCAGCTTAGGGCCTTCCGAGCAGTACTTC CASSLGPSEQYF
TRBJ2-3 TRBV7-3 few TRBD1 TGTGCCAGCAGCAAAAACACCGGACAGGGGGATACGCAGTATTTT CASSKNTGQGDTQYF
TRBJ1-1 TRBV5-1 few . TGCGCCAGCAGCTCGCAGGGTGGAAGGGCGGAAGCTTTCTTT CASSSQGGRAEAFF
TRBJ2-7 TRBV29-1 many TRBD1 TGCAGCGCTACACCGGGACAGACCTACGAGCAGTACTTC CSATPGQTYEQYF
TRBJ2-3 TRBV29-1 many . TGCAGCGTTCTAAATTGGGGGGTGACAGATACGCAGTATTTT CSVLNWGVTDTQYF
TRBJ2-6 TRBV9 many . TGTGCCAGCAGCGTTGGAAACTCTGGGGCCAACGTCCTGACTTTC CASSVGNSGANVLTF
TRBJ2-1 TRBV18 . . TGTGCCAGCTCACCATCCGCAGGTCCCAATGAGCAGTTCTTC CASSPSAGPNEQFF
TRBJ2-3 TRBV7-3 . TRBD2 TGTGCCAGCAGCTACGGCGGGAGTTCAGATACGCAGTATTTT CASSYGGSSDTQYF
TRBJ2-7 TRBV12-3/TRBV12-4 many . TGTGCCAGCAGTCTCGAACCCATGGAGCAGTACTTC CASSLEPMEQYF
TRBJ2-4 TRBV29-1 once TRBD2 TGCAGCGTTGATTTGGTTGTAGCGGGCAACAAAAACAGTCAGTACTTC CSVDLVVAGNKNSQYF
TRBJ2-7 TRBV3-1 few TRBD2 TGTGCCAGCAGCCAATTTGCGGGAGGTTTTGAGCAGTACTTC CASSQFAGGFEQYF
TRBJ2-1 TRBV3-1 many . TGTGCCAGCAGCCAACCACTGACCGATGAGCAGTTCTTC CASSQPLTDEQFF
TRBJ2-2 TRBV12-3/TRBV12-4 many . TGTGCCAGCAGTTTATGGGGCTCCAACACCGGGGAGCTGTTTTTT CASSLWGSNTGELFF
TRBJ2-5 TRBV7-2 many . TGTGCCAGCAGCTCGACGGGACCTACCGTCCCAGAGACCCAGTACTTC CASSSTGPTVPETQYF
TRBJ1-2 TRBV20-1 many . TGCAGTGCCATTAGGGGATCCAGGGGTGGCTACACCTTC CSAIRGSRGGYTF
TRBJ1-5 TRBV12-3/TRBV12-4 . . TGTGCCAGCAGTTTGGGTATTCAGCCCCAGCATTTT CASSLGIQPQHF
TRBJ1-1 TRBV20-1 few . TGCAGTGCTAGAGGGTCAGATCGGAACACTGAAGCTTTCTTT CSARGSDRNTEAFF
TRBJ2-3 TRBV27 many TRBD2 TGTGCAAGGAGCCCGGGAAGCGGGGGCCATGATAATTGCACAGATACGCAGTATTTT CARSPGSGGHDNCTDTQYF
TRBJ2-7 TRBV12-3/TRBV12-4 many TRBD2 TGTGCCAGCAGTTGGGCTAGCGGAAACTACGAGCAGTACTTC CASSWASGNYEQYF
TRBJ2-1 TRBV7-6 many TRBD2 TGTGCCAGCAGCGACCTGTGGGTAGCGGGAGGGTTGAATGAGCAGTTCTTC CASSDLWVAGGLNEQFF
TRBJ2-1 TRBV10-3 many . TGTGCCATCAGTGCTGACAGGACTGGCAATGAGCAGTTCTTC CAISADRTGNEQFF
TRBJ1-6 TRBV20-1 many . TGCAGTGCTGGACAAGACTGGGGGAATTCACCCCTCCACTTT CSAGQDWGNSPLHF